This T cell receptor (beta chain) stems from a study of PD-L1 blockade in urothelial cancer. Study as a whole: Atezolizumab, begun by patients in about 2014, was given at 1,200 mg intravenously every 3 weeks. Samples of blood were analyzed 3 weeks (second dose) and 6 weeks after treatment start.

Sample time point: pretreatment peripheral blood. The diagnosis in patients was locally advanced or metastatic urothelial carcinoma. This clone occurred a few times. Only in-frame clones appear in the TCRdb table, and some are missing; sequencing was by immunoSEQ multiplex PCR. Of about 130,000 clones in the sample, about four fifths were seen once. The trim removed 4 bases at V and 4 bases at J, leaving 5 bases unmatched. Germline V lookup: CDR1 SGHTA, CDR2 FQGTGA. The length of the CDR3 is 15 residues. The chain recombines TRBV7-3 with TRBJ2-2, with TRBD1 identical over 8 bases. The receptor's source is a man aged 50-60 years with urothelial cancer. This specimen was PBMCs, taken around atezolizumab (anti-PD-L1) treatment. CDR3 sequence: CASSSGQAPTGELFF. The CDR3 DNA sequence: TGTGCCAGCAGCTCGGGACAGGCCCCCACCGGGGAGCTGTTTTTT.